A single sample gave rise to the 32 T cell receptor beta chains below, sequenced in a study of blood T cell repertoires in COVID-19. Generated by immunoSEQ multiplex PCR, the TCRdb table keeps only in-frame clones and is missing some. This table has roughly 150,000 clones, about 85% appearing once. The specimen was peripheral blood. These receptor sequences come from a woman aged 80 or over with COVID-19, enrolled during active disease.

This chain joins TRBV3-1 (or the pseudogene TRBV3-2) and TRBJ1-4; 8 nucleotides align to TRBD1. This CDR3 is 15 amino acids long. Losses at the gene ends were 4 bases for V and 8 bases for J; bases not matched to a gene: 9. CDR1 and CDR2 (germline): LGHDT, YNNKEL (reference sequence). The CDR3, as DNA: TGTGCCAGCAGCCCCTACCAGGGGGCTGGAGAAAAACTGTTTTTT. This translates into CASSPYQGAGEKLFF.

The CDR3 here is CASSDGQGWETQYF. In DNA form, the CDR3 reads TGTGCCAGCAGCGATGGACAGGGGTGGGAGACCCAGTACTTC. The rearrangement uses TRBV25-1 and TRBJ2-5; 9 positions match TRBD1. The CDR3 consists of 14 residues. CDR1 and CDR2 from the germline V gene are MGHDK and SYGVNS. V shed 6 bases and J 5 bases; nucleotides not matched to a gene: 7.

The chain has TRBV5-1 and TRBJ2-7, with TRBD2 identical over 12 bases. The CDR3 contains 17 residues. The germline CDR1 and CDR2 sequences are SGHRS and YFSETQ. V gave up 0 bases and J gave up 6 bases; unmatched junction bases: 10. Written as DNA, the CDR3 is TGCGCCAGCAGCTTGGGTCGGCTAGCGGGGGGGCCCAGCGAGCAGTACTTC. It is translated as CASSLGRLAGGPSEQYF.

This clone was picked up one time. V is TRBV15 and J is TRBJ1-2, with a tentative D call TRBD1 (5 bases). V was shortened by 0 bases and J by 4 bases, with 15 bases between the two germline ends. Per germline, CDR1 LNHNV and CDR2 YYDKDF (reference sequence). There are 16 residues in the CDR3. CDR3 amino acids: CATSRDPLQGGYGYTF. For the CDR3, the DNA is TGTGCCACCAGCAGAGATCCCCTGCAGGGCGGCTATGGCTACACCTTC. Together with reference TRBV15 and TRBJ1-2, the CDR3 gives the full variable domain: DAMVIQNPRYQVTQFGKPVTLSCSQTLNHNVMYWYQQKSSQAPKLLFHYYDKDFNNEADTPDNFQSRRPNTSFCFLDIRSPGLGDTAMYLCATSRDPLQGGYGYTFGSGTRLTVV.

On this clone: The same CDR3 also results from other DNA sequences found in this sample. This chain links TRBV5-1 with TRBJ2-3; D remains unclear. This CDR3 is 14 amino acids long. The germline gives CDR1 SGHRS, CDR2 YFSETQ. Trimming took 0 bases from V and 3 from J, leaving 8 bases between them. The CDR3 DNA is TGCGCCAGCAGCTTGGCCGGCGGAACAGATACGCAGTATTTT. Protein product: CASSLAGGTDTQYF.

This clone has just one count. The chain recombines TRBV2 with TRBJ2-7, with 11 positions matching TRBD1. Trimming cost V 8 bases and J 2 bases; bases outside gene matches: 5. The CDR3 has 14 amino acids. Germline V gene sequence: CDR1 SNHLY, CDR2 FYNNEI. The CDR3 bases are TGTGCCAGCGGACAGGGGGCACTAGCCTACGAGCAGTACTTC. Protein: CASGQGALAYEQYF.

This clone has only one observation. The rearrangement joins TRBV5-1 to TRBJ1-1, with D possibly matching TRBD1 (5 bases). Trimming removed 5 bases from V and 3 bases from J, with 11 bases in between. The length of the CDR3 is 13 residues. In germline, CDR1 is SGHRS, CDR2 YFSETQ. CDR3 nucleotides: TGCGCCAGCAGGACAGATATGGACACTGAAGCTTTCTTT. Its protein product is CASRTDMDTEAFF. Drawing the rest from reference TRBV5-1 and TRBJ1-1, the complete variable domain is KAGVTQTPRYLIKTRGQQVTLSCSPISGHRSVSWYQQTPGQGLQFLFEYFSETQRNKGNFPGRFSGRQFSNSRSEMNVSTLELGDSALYLCASRTDMDTEAFFGQGTRLTVV.

V and J are TRBV3-1 (or the pseudogene TRBV3-2) and TRBJ1-1; no reliable D call. This CDR3 is built from 12 residues. Germline CDR1 and CDR2: LGHDT and YNNKEL (reference sequence). V lost 4 bases, J lost 1 base, and 4 bases lay in between. The CDR3 sequence: CASSLQNTEAFF. CDR3 DNA sequence: TGTGCCAGCAGCCTTCAGAACACTGAAGCTTTCTTT.

The V call is TRBV7-9, the J call TRBJ2-3; D is perhaps TRBD2 (6 bases). In germline, CDR1 is SEHNR, CDR2 FQNEAQ (reference sequence). V dropped 1 base and J dropped 2 bases, with 10 bases sitting between them. The CDR3 totals 15 residues. CDR3 nucleotides: TGTGCCAGCAGCTTAGATGCGGGGATCACAGATACGCAGTATTTT. Translation: CASSLDAGITDTQYF.

This chain links TRBV2 with TRBJ2-5; 7 bases match TRBD2. This CDR3 contains 11 residues. Unmatched junction bases numbered 1, after V lost 9 bases and J lost 3 bases. Germline loops: CDR1 SNHLY, CDR2 FYNNEI. The CDR3 loop is CASAGEETQYF. As DNA, the CDR3 is TGTGCCAGTGCGGGGGAAGAGACCCAGTACTTC.

This chain links TRBV9 with TRBJ2-2; D uncertain. Trimming removed 6 bases at V and 8 bases at J, with 8 bases between. The CDR3 is made up of 11 amino acids. CDR1 and CDR2 (germline): SGDLS, YYNGEE. The DNA for the CDR3 is TGTGCCAGCACGACAAGGGGGGAGCTGTTTTTT. As protein: CASTTRGELFF.

The chain joins TRBV6-1 to TRBJ2-7; 9 bases align to TRBD1. Per germline, CDR1 MNHNS and CDR2 SASEGT. V trimming: 1 base; J trimming: 3 bases; junction bases outside the gene matches: 7. CDR3 length: 16 residues. The CDR3 sequence: CASSEDGGQGLYEQYF. The CDR3 DNA sequence: TGTGCCAGCAGTGAAGATGGGGGACAGGGACTCTACGAGCAGTACTTC.

The table lists this clone with a few counts. The chain uses TRBV5-1 and TRBJ1-4; D may be TRBD1 (6 bases). The CDR3 is made up of 15 amino acids. The V end lost 4 bases, the J end lost 8 bases, and 18 bases lay between the germline ends. Germline lookup yields CDR1 SGHRS and CDR2 YFSETQ. The CDR3 here is CASSPDPGGREKLFF. The DNA of the CDR3 is TGCGCCAGCAGCCCGGATCCCGGGGGGCGGGAAAAACTGTTTTTT.

This clone was seen just once. The chain recombines TRBV25-1 with TRBJ1-1; D not certain. Germline CDR1 reads MGHDK; CDR2 reads SYGVNS. CDR3 length equals 12 residues. Trimming took off 0 bases at V and 11 bases at J, with 10 bases between the two ends. CDR3 DNA: TGTGCCAGCAGTGAATATCCCGGGAGGGCTTTCTTT. It is translated as CASSEYPGRAFF.

V gene TRBV29-1 combines with J gene TRBJ2-7; 10 bases fit TRBD2. The germline V gene has CDR1 SQVTM and CDR2 ANQGSEA. The J segment lost 10 bases and the V segment lost 3 bases, leaving 3 bases of the junction unmatched. The CDR3 loop spans 11 amino acids. CDR3 sequence (DNA): TGCAGCGTTGAGGTAGCGGGAGGACAGTACTTC. As protein: CSVEVAGGQYF.

The chain couples TRBV18 to TRBJ1-1, with 7 positions matching TRBD1. This CDR3 is 15 amino acids long. Per germline, CDR1 KGHSH and CDR2 LQKENI. V lost 1 base to trimming and J lost 8 bases; unmatched junction nucleotides: 10. The chain's CDR3 is CASSPLLQTGQEAFF. The CDR3 DNA is TGTGCCAGCTCACCACTCCTCCAGACAGGGCAGGAAGCTTTCTTT.

The chain recombines TRBV5-1 with TRBJ2-1, with D perhaps matching TRBD2 (6 bases). The CDR3 length is 14 residues. V was pared by 0 bases and J by 9 bases, with 13 bases between. In germline, CDR1 is SGHRS, CDR2 YFSETQ. DNA of the CDR3: TGCGCCAGCAGCTTGGATCGAGCGGGTGGTGAGCAGTTCTTC. Amino acid sequence: CASSLDRAGGEQFF.

This clone occurred a few times. The rearrangement links TRBV25-1 to TRBJ1-2, with D hard to call. The CDR3 length is 12 residues. V was cut by 8 bases and J by 7 bases, with 14 bases left in between. The germline V gene has CDR1 MGHDK and CDR2 SYGVNS. CDR3 sequence (DNA): TGTGCCAGCGGCTTGGGAGGTGGTGGCTACACCTTC. This codes for CASGLGGGGYTF.

This clone was seen only once. The rearrangement uses TRBV11-2 and TRBJ2-2; no firm D call. The CDR3 extends over 13 amino acids. V shed 0 bases and J shed 8 bases, with 7 bases lying between them. Germline CDR1 and CDR2: SGHAT and FQNNGV. The CDR3 sequence: CASSLDFEGELFF. DNA for the CDR3: TGTGCCAGCAGCTTAGATTTTGAGGGGGAGCTGTTTTTT.

The table lists this clone with a count of one. V usage is TRBV9 and J usage is TRBJ2-1, with 11 nucleotides matching TRBD1. V dropped 7 bases and J dropped 5; count of bases not matched to a gene: 8. This CDR3 is built from 15 residues. The V gene's germline CDR1 is SGDLS and CDR2 YYNGEE. The CDR3 protein is CASGTWGQGDNEQFF. Written as DNA, the CDR3 is TGTGCCAGCGGGACTTGGGGACAGGGGGACAATGAGCAGTTCTTC.

The chain joins TRBV5-1 to TRBJ2-2, with D tentatively TRBD2 (5 bases). This CDR3 is 14 amino acids long. Germline V gives CDR1 SGHRS, CDR2 YFSETQ. Deletions cut 4 bases from V and 2 bases from J, with 9 bases between. CDR3: CASSGEGNTGELFF. CDR3 nucleotides: TGCGCCAGCAGCGGAGAGGGAAACACCGGGGAGCTGTTTTTT.

The chain couples TRBV4-1 to TRBJ1-4; no clear D. CDR1 and CDR2 (germline): MGHRA, YSYEKL. V was trimmed by 0 bases and J by 8 bases, leaving 16 bases between them. The CDR3 spans 16 residues. CDR3 amino acids: CASSQDAGKFGEKLFF. CDR3 in DNA: TGCGCCAGCAGCCAAGATGCGGGGAAGTTTGGGGAAAAACTGTTTTTT.

This chain links TRBV5-1 with TRBJ2-2; 10 bases match TRBD2. The germline gives CDR1 SGHRS, CDR2 YFSETQ. There are 16 residues in the CDR3. Losses at the gene ends were 2 bases for V and 1 base for J; bases not matched to a gene: 2. The CDR3 nucleotides are TGCGCCAGCAGCTTTAGCGGGGGGAGGAACACCGGGGAGCTGTTTTTT. This gives the protein CASSFSGGRNTGELFF.

The table lists this clone with a few counts. The chain has TRBV2 and TRBJ2-3; no clear D gene. CDR3 length: 13 residues. Germline V gene sequence: CDR1 SNHLY, CDR2 FYNNEI. Trimming stripped 5 bases from V and 4 bases from J, with 10 bases between. CDR3 in amino acids: CASSWYGADTQYF. In DNA form, the CDR3 reads TGTGCCAGCAGTTGGTATGGAGCAGATACGCAGTATTTT.

This chain joins TRBV7-2 and TRBJ2-1, with TRBD2 matching over 10 bases. Germline CDR1 and CDR2: SGHTA and FQGNSA. This CDR3 contains 16 residues. The V segment lost 5 bases and the J segment 2 bases; nucleotides outside the gene matches: 6. In DNA, the CDR3 is TGTGCCAGCAGCCGCGGACTAGCGGCACCCTACAATGAGCAGTTCTTC. Its protein product is CASSRGLAAPYNEQFF. Using reference TRBV7-2 and TRBJ2-1 for the parts outside the CDR3, the full variable domain is GAGVSQSPSNKVTEKGKDVELRCDPISGHTALYWYRQSLGQGLEFLIYFQGNSAPDKSGLPSDRFSAERTGGSVSTLTIQRTQQEDSAVYLCASSRGLAAPYNEQFFGPGTRLTVL.

V and J are TRBV18 and TRBJ1-2; 8 bases match TRBD1. The germline V gene encodes CDR1 KGHSH and CDR2 LQKENI. The ends lost 5 bases at V and 7 bases at J; junction bases unmatched: 6. CDR3 length equals 13 residues. In nucleotides, the CDR3 is TGTGCCAGCTCATCCCGGGACAGGTTTGGCTACACCTTC. This sequence encodes CASSSRDRFGYTF.

This chain uses TRBV25-1 with TRBJ1-2; D may be TRBD1 (5 bases). This CDR3 has 18 residues. V lost 5 bases and J 1 base, leaving 23 bases between the germline ends. CDR1 and CDR2 from the germline V gene are MGHDK and SYGVNS. The CDR3 DNA follows: TGTGCCAGCAGTCTCCGGGAGGGACGGCAGTCCAATAACTATGGCTACACCTTC. Amino acids: CASSLREGRQSNNYGYTF.

This clone occurred a few times. The V and J genes are TRBV9 and TRBJ2-1; 7 bases agree with TRBD1. Germline assignment: CDR1 SGDLS and CDR2 YYNGEE. V trimming: 4 bases; J trimming: 7 bases; junction bases outside the gene matches: 11. The CDR3 is made up of 15 amino acids. This CDR3 is CASSRTQGVGNEQFF. CDR3 DNA: TGTGCCAGCAGCAGGACGCAGGGGGTGGGAAATGAGCAGTTCTTC.

The chain has TRBV4-1 and TRBJ2-7; maybe TRBD1 (5 bases). Germline CDR1 reads MGHRA; CDR2 reads YSYEKL. This CDR3 is built from 14 residues. Between the trimmed V and J ends, which lost 4 bases and 2 bases, there was a span of 12 bases. The CDR3 DNA sequence: TGCGCCAGCAGCCCCCAGGGTAGTACCTACGAGCAGTACTTC. Encoded protein: CASSPQGSTYEQYF.

The J gene is TRBJ2-1, the V gene TRBV5-1, with D possibly matching TRBD2 (6 bases). Germline V gene lookup returns CDR1 SGHRS and CDR2 YFSETQ. The CDR3 is 14 amino acids. V shed 3 bases and J shed 7 bases, with 14 bases lying between them. CDR3 sequence reads: CASSSDPAGNEQFF. CDR3 coding DNA: TGCGCCAGCAGCTCTGACCCTGCGGGGAATGAGCAGTTCTTC.

J is TRBJ2-7 and V is TRBV9; D may be TRBD2 (6 bases). V shed 4 bases and J shed 2 bases, with 19 bases lying between them. The CDR3 contains 16 residues. CDR1 is SGDLS, CDR2 YYNGEE, per germline. The CDR3 spells CASSRAALATTYEQYF. The CDR3 region has the DNA TGTGCCAGCAGCCGTGCGGCGCTAGCGACAACCTACGAGCAGTACTTC.

CDR3 nucleotide sequence: TGTGCCAGTAGTATCGATCGCGGACTAGCGAACGGTAGCACAGATACGCAGTATTTT. Translated: CASSIDRGLANGSTDTQYF. The V call is TRBV19, the J call TRBJ2-3, with 9 bases matching TRBD2. The CDR3 contains 19 residues. CDR1 and CDR2 from the germline V gene are LNHDA and SQIVND (reference sequence). Germline trimming cut 3 bases from V and 0 bases from J; bases unmatched to any gene: 13.